This T cell receptor (beta chain) was retrieved from a study of blood T cell repertoires in COVID-19. Study summary: T cells, B-cell-depleted T cells, or PBMCs supplied cDNA or gDNA.

CDR3 size: 16 residues. V lost 4 bases, J lost 0 bases, and 9 bases stayed unmatched. Germline V gene sequence: CDR1 SGHNT, CDR2 YYREEE (reference sequence). In the study's own analysis: Estimated nucleated cell counts came from reference gene primer amplification. Produced via immunoSEQ multiplex PCR; TCRdb's table is partial and in-frame only. V, J and clone size reflect that table, while D and trimming were determined from the DNA. This table holds 65,000 to 95,000 clones, 88% found once. The chain carries TRBV5-4 and TRBJ1-1, with TRBD1 matching 7 bases. The receptor was isolated from a man aged 65-85 years with acute or convalescent COVID-19. Sample: peripheral blood. The CDR3 DNA sequence: TGTGCCAGCAGCGGATGGACAGGACGATTGAACACTGAAGCTTTCTTT. It translates to CASSGWTGRLNTEAFF. Full variable domain (missing parts from reference TRBV5-4 and TRBJ1-1): ETGVTQSPTHLIKTRGQQVTLRCSSQSGHNTVSWYQQALGQGPQFIFQYYREEENGRGNFPPRFSGLQFPNYSSELNVNALELDDSALYLCASSGWTGRLNTEAFFGQGTRLTVV.